This TCR beta chain was identified during a study of blood T cell repertoires in COVID-19. Overall study: The origin of the acute and convalescent COVID-19 samples was the United States, Italy and Spain. Nucleic acid was either cDNA or gDNA, and it came from T cells, B-cell-depleted T cells, or PBMCs.

V was trimmed by 1 base and J by 7 bases, leaving 10 bases between them. Germline V gives CDR1 SGHDN, CDR2 FVKESK. The CDR3 consists of 13 residues. Profiling relied on immunoSEQ multiplex PCR, and the TCRdb table lists in-frame clones only, not all of them. The table includes roughly 120,000 clones, 75% to 95% detected once. This clone came up once. The sequence came from a human donor with active COVID-19. The donor label of this sample is uncertain. The chain recombines TRBV14 with TRBJ1-2; TRBD1 might be the D (5 bases). Sequenced input: peripheral blood. CDR3 coding DNA: TGTGCCAGCAGCCAAGTGGGGGGTCTTGGCTACACCTTC. Translated: CASSQVGGLGYTF. Supplemented by reference TRBV14 and TRBJ1-2, the full variable domain reads EAGVTQFPSHSVIEKGQTVTLRCDPISGHDNLYWYRRVMGKEIKFLLHFVKESKQDESGMPNNRFLAERTGGTYSTLKVQPAELEDSGVYFCASSQVGGLGYTFGSGTRLTVV.